This passage covers 5 T cell receptor beta chains from one sample sequenced in a study of human versus mouse CDR3 diversity and MHC coevolution (TCRdb year 2017). The library was obtained by the immunoSEQ multiplex PCR assay. Imported from immuneACCESS, the table was reduced by TCRdb to in-frame sequences with V and J called. These copies leave out some clones; in studies compared against another copy, an unresolved V gene accounts for under half, and the cause of the remainder is not known. In all, the sample holds 60,000 or so clones, and 94% of those were seen once. The ten largest clones capture approximately 17% of the sample. The sequenced material came from naive CD4+ T cells from blood. Per the publication, the cell subset or site label means: CD45RO-negative CD62L-positive naive CD4 T cells. The receptors originated from a person aged 55-75 years in good health.

The chain recombines TRBV5-1 with TRBJ2-7, with 15 bases fitting TRBD2. From germline, CDR1 is SGHRS and CDR2 YFSETQ. The CDR3 has 14 residues. V lost 4 bases to trimming and J lost 12 bases; unmatched junction nucleotides: 8. CDR3 in amino acids: CASSTGLAGGFPYF. For the CDR3, the DNA is TGCGCCAGCAGCACCGGACTAGCGGGAGGGTTTCCGTACTTC.

The J gene is TRBJ1-4, the V gene TRBV10-1; D uncertain. Between the trimmed V and J ends, which lost 6 bases and 5 bases, there was a span of 10 bases. The CDR3 is 13 amino acids. Germline V gives CDR1 WNHNN, CDR2 SYGVQD (reference sequence). The CDR3 DNA is TGCGCCAGCAGACAGAGCCCGAATGAAAAACTGTTTTTT. This gives the protein CASRQSPNEKLFF.

V usage is TRBV9 and J usage is TRBJ2-5; 9 positions match TRBD1. The ends lost 2 bases at V and 4 bases at J; junction bases unmatched: 3. There are 14 residues in the CDR3. The germline CDR1 and CDR2 sequences are SGDLS and YYNGEE. CDR3 sequence: CASSVQDRGETQYF. The CDR3 DNA sequence: TGTGCCAGCAGCGTTCAGGACAGGGGAGAGACCCAGTACTTC.

The chain joins TRBV2 to TRBJ1-2, with a weak D call TRBD1 (5 bases). Germline V gene data show CDR1 as SNHLY and CDR2 as FYNNEI. This CDR3 is built from 13 residues. V lost 6 bases and J 0 bases, leaving 8 bases between the germline ends. CDR3 loop: CASSVDTNYGYTF. CDR3 nucleotides: TGTGCCAGCAGCGTGGACACTAACTATGGCTACACCTTC. Drawing the rest from reference TRBV2 and TRBJ1-2, the complete variable domain is EPEVTQTPSHQVTQMGQEVILRCVPISNHLYFYWYRQILGQKVEFLVSFYNNEISEKSEIFDDQFSVERPDGSNFTLKIRSTKLEDSAMYFCASSVDTNYGYTFGSGTRLTVV.

The chain is built from TRBV5-4 and TRBJ2-3, with 13 bases matching TRBD2. V shed 4 bases, J shed 1 base, and the junction held 6 bases outside the gene matches. This CDR3 has 17 amino acids. The germline V gene encodes CDR1 SGHNT and CDR2 YYREEE (reference sequence). The CDR3 reads CASSLGLAGRGTDTQYF. As DNA, the CDR3 is TGTGCCAGCAGCCTGGGACTAGCGGGACGGGGCACAGATACGCAGTATTTT.